These T cell receptor beta chains were read from a single sample in a study of T cells after yellow fever vaccination. TCRdb redid the calling of the 5' RACE reads with MiXCR, one entry per CDR3 protein. This sample has some 120,000 distinct CDR3 sequences, with about 15% found just once. This specimen consisted of CD8+ T cells sorted from PBMCs, obtained 5 days after the yellow fever booster vaccination. These receptors were collected from a young man who received the YFV17D yellow fever vaccine. CDR3s include the opening cysteine and the closing phenylalanine or tryptophan. Each record gives: clone size, J gene, D gene, V gene, CDR3 DNA, CDR3 protein. The D gene is left open where the match is weak. Clone size is shown for a subset of rows, as once, few, many or a class of expanded clone.

size: many
J: TRBJ2-2
D: NA
V: TRBV6-5
DNA: TGTGCCAGCAGTTACCTGGGGCAGCTGGGACCCGGGGAGCTGTTTTTT
CDR3: CASSYLGQLGPGELFF

size: few
J: TRBJ2-5
D: NA
V: TRBV7-8
DNA: TGTGCCAGCAGCTTAGTTGTGGGGGGGCGAGAGACCCAGTACTTC
CDR3: CASSLVVGGRETQYF

size: NA
J: TRBJ2-4
D: NA
V: TRBV14
DNA: TGTGCCAGCAGCCAACCGGGACGGGGTCGAAACATTCAGTACTTC
CDR3: CASSQPGRGRNIQYF

size: NA
J: TRBJ1-6
D: TRBD1
V: TRBV19
DNA: TGTGCCAGTAGAGTGGACAGGAGCCCGACCAATTCACCCCTCCACTTT
CDR3: CASRVDRSPTNSPLHF

size: few
J: TRBJ2-3
D: NA
V: TRBV27
DNA: TGTGCCAGCAGCCCCGGGACCTCCGGCGGGGAAGATACGCAGTATTTT
CDR3: CASSPGTSGGEDTQYF

size: NA
J: TRBJ1-5
D: NA
V: TRBV3-1
DNA: TGTGCCAGCAGCCAAGACAGGGTAGGCGGCAATCAGCCCCAGCATTTT
CDR3: CASSQDRVGGNQPQHF

size: few
J: TRBJ2-1
D: NA
V: TRBV4-1
DNA: TGCGCCAGCAGCCAAGCCTACCAGAGCTCCTACAATGAGCAGTTCTTC
CDR3: CASSQAYQSSYNEQFF

size: NA
J: TRBJ1-1
D: NA
V: TRBV5-1
DNA: TGCGCCAGCAGCTCCGTCCCCAGTGGAGACACTGAAGCTTTCTTT
CDR3: CASSSVPSGDTEAFF

size: NA
J: TRBJ1-1
D: NA
V: TRBV20-1
DNA: TGCAGTGCCAGAGGAGGGGCCACTGAAGCTTTCTTT
CDR3: CSARGGATEAFF

size: NA
J: TRBJ1-5
D: NA
V: TRBV10-3
DNA: TGTGCCATCAGTGAGGGCGGAAGCAATCAGCCCCAGCATTTT
CDR3: CAISEGGSNQPQHF

size: few
J: TRBJ2-7
D: NA
V: TRBV10-1
DNA: TGCGCCAGCAGTGAGGGGGGTCCTTACGAGCAGTACTTC
CDR3: CASSEGGPYEQYF

size: NA
J: TRBJ2-1
D: TRBD1
V: TRBV12-3/TRBV12-4
DNA: TGTGCCAGCAGTGTCGGACAGGGGAACCTCAATGAGCAGTTCTTC
CDR3: CASSVGQGNLNEQFF

size: few
J: TRBJ2-3
D: TRBD2
V: TRBV9
DNA: TGTGCCAGCAGCGTAGCTAGCGGGGGCACAGATACGCAGTATTTT
CDR3: CASSVASGGTDTQYF

size: few
J: TRBJ1-1
D: NA
V: TRBV29-1
DNA: TGCAGCGTTGAATCAGGGGACTTCGAAGCTTTCTTT
CDR3: CSVESGDFEAFF

size: few
J: TRBJ2-1
D: NA
V: TRBV7-8
DNA: TGTGCCAGCAGCTTAGCGGTGGGGGACAATGAGCAGTTCTTC
CDR3: CASSLAVGDNEQFF

size: NA
J: TRBJ2-3
D: TRBD2
V: TRBV6-2/TRBV6-3
DNA: TGTGCCAGCAGTTACACCGTTAGCGGGGGTGATGTAGATACGCAGTATTTT
CDR3: CASSYTVSGGDVDTQYF

size: NA
J: TRBJ1-1
D: NA
V: TRBV2
DNA: TGTGCCAGCAGTGACATTGGGACCGTCTGGGCGTTAAAGACGAACACTGAAGCTTTCTTT
CDR3: CASSDIGTVWALKTNTEAFF

size: few
J: TRBJ2-3
D: TRBD2
V: TRBV7-3
DNA: TGTGCCAGCAGCTTACTTGGCGGGGGGCTCACAGATACGCAGTATTTT
CDR3: CASSLLGGGLTDTQYF

size: NA
J: TRBJ1-5
D: NA
V: TRBV4-2
DNA: TGTGCCAGCAGCCAAGATCGCCGGAGCAATCAGCCCCAGCATTTT
CDR3: CASSQDRRSNQPQHF

size: few
J: TRBJ2-7
D: NA
V: TRBV11-2
DNA: TGTGCCAGCAGCTCCCACCCCAGGGCCTACGAGCAGTACTTC
CDR3: CASSSHPRAYEQYF

size: NA
J: TRBJ2-7
D: NA
V: TRBV4-1
DNA: TGCGCCAGCAGCCAAGAGCCGACCCGCTACGAGCAGTACTTC
CDR3: CASSQEPTRYEQYF

size: NA
J: TRBJ2-5
D: NA
V: TRBV6-5
DNA: TGTGCCAGCAGAAAAACGGGATGGGATGGAGAGACCCAGTACTTC
CDR3: CASRKTGWDGETQYF

size: NA
J: TRBJ1-1
D: NA
V: TRBV20-1
DNA: TGCAGTGCTAGAACCCCGGGGATGAACACTGAAGCTTTCTTT
CDR3: CSARTPGMNTEAFF

size: few
J: TRBJ2-5
D: TRBD2
V: TRBV5-1
DNA: TGCGCCAGCAGCTTTTCAGCGGGGGGCCACCTCCAAGAGACCCAGTACTTC
CDR3: CASSFSAGGHLQETQYF